This TCR beta chain is drawn from a study of beta chain features in type 1 diabetes. The CDR3 consists of 15 residues. Germline V gene lookup returns CDR1 SEHNR and CDR2 FQNEAQ (reference sequence). V was trimmed by 3 bases and J by 0 bases, leaving 10 bases between them. This clone was seen only a few times. No antigen is known for it. Study results and caveats: It was among patients, rather than healthy donors, that naive, central memory and Treg TCRB repertoires appeared more similar.

The investigators reverse transcribed all of the isolated RNA, so they sequenced expressed TCRB transcripts. The method was immunoSEQ multiplex PCR; TCRdb's version includes in-frame clones alone and lacks a portion of them. The repertoire consists of around 240,000 clones, with more than 65% occurring once and the leading ten covering about 0.05%. This TCR was recovered from a man aged 30-40 years in good health. Sequencing was carried out using naive CD4+ T cells from blood. The chain has TRBV7-9 and TRBJ2-3; no definite D call. CDR3 in DNA: TGTGCCAGCAGCTTGGGCAGAGCTAGCACAGATACGCAGTATTTT. Its protein is CASSLGRASTDTQYF.